This T cell receptor beta chain was retrieved from a study of T-cell reconstitution after alpha-beta-depleted transplantation in children. As it was prepared, the TCRbeta library received unique molecular identifiers. TCRdb itself ran the PCR reads through MiXCR, one entry per CDR3 protein. The sample holds 450,000 to 500,000 distinct CDR3 sequences; under 15% are singletons and the top ten take under 7%. Germline V gene data show CDR1 as LGHNA and CDR2 as YSLEER. This CDR3 contains 19 residues. The V segment lost 0 bases and the J segment 0 bases; nucleotides outside the gene matches: 9. This clonotype was observed a few times.

This specimen consisted of PBMCs from the stem cell graft donor, obtained from the stem cell graft. This sequence joins TRBV4-3 and TRBJ1-2; 11 bases match TRBD1. This receptor was identified in a human donor who donated a stem cell graft to a child with combined immunodeficiency. The CDR3 loop is CASSQDNQGQGAANYGYTF. As DNA, the CDR3 is TGCGCCAGCAGCCAAGATAATCAAGGACAGGGGGCAGCTAACTATGGCTACACCTTC.